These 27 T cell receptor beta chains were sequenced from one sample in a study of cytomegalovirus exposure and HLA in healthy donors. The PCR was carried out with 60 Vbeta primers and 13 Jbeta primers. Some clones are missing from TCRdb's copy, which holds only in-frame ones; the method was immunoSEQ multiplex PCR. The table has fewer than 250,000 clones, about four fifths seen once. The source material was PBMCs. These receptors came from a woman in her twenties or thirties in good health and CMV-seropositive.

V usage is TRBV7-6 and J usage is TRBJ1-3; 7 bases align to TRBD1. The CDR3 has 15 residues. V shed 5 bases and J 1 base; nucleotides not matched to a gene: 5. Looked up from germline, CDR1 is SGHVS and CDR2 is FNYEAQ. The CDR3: CASSVQGGSGNTIYF. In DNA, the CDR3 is TGTGCCAGCAGCGTCCAGGGGGGTTCTGGAAACACCATATATTTT.

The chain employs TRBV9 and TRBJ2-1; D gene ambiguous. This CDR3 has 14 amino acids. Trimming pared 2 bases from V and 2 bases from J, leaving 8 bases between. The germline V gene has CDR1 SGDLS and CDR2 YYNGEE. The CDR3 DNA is TGTGCCAGCAGCGTCGGTCTGGCCTACAATGAGCAGTTCTTC. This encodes CASSVGLAYNEQFF.

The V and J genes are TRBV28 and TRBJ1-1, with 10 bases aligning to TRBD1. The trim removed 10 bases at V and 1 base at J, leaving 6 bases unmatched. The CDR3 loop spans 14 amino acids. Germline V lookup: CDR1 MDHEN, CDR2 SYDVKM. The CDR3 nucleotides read TGTGCCACCAGACAGGGGGCAAGGAACACTGAAGCTTTCTTT. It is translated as CATRQGARNTEAFF. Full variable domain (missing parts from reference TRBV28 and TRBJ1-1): DVKVTQSSRYLVKRTGEKVFLECVQDMDHENMFWYRQDPGLGLRLIYFSYDVKMKEKGDIPEGYSVSREKKERFSLILESASTNQTSMYLCATRQGARNTEAFFGQGTRLTVV.

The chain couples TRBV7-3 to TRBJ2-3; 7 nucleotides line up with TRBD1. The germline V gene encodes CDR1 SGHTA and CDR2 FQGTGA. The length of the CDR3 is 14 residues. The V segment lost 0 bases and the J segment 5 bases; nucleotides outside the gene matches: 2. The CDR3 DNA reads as TGTGCCAGCAGCTTAACAGGGGGCAAAGATACGCAGTATTTT. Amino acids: CASSLTGGKDTQYF.

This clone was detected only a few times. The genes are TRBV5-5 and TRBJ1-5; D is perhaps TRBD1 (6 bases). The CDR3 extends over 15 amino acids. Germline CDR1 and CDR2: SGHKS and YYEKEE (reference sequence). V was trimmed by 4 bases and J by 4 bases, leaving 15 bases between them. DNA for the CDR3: TGTGCCAGCAGCCCGATCGGGACATCGAATCAGCCCCAGCATTTT. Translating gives CASSPIGTSNQPQHF.

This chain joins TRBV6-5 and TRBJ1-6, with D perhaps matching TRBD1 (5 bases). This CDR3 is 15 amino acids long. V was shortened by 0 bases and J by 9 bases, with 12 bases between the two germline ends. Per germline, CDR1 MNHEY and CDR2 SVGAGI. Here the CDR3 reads CASSYSSGGVSPLHF. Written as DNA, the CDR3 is TGTGCCAGCAGTTACTCGTCCGGGGGAGTTTCACCCCTCCACTTT.

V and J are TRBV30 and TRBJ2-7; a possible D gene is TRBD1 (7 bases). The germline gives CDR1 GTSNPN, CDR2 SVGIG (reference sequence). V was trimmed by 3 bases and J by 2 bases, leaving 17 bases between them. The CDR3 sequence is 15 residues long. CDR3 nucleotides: TGTGCCTGGAGAACCCGGCAGGGGGGTACCTACGAGCAGTACTTC. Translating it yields CAWRTRQGGTYEQYF.

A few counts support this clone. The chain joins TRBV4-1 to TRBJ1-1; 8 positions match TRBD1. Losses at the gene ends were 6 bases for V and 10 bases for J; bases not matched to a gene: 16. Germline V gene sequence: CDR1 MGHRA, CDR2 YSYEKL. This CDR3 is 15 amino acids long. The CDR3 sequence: CASSGRTRDTGGAFF. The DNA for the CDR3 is TGCGCCAGCAGTGGAAGAACCCGGGACACAGGGGGAGCTTTCTTT.

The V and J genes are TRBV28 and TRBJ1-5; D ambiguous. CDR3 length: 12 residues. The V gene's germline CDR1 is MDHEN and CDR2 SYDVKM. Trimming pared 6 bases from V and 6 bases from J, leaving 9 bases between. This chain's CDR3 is CASSPPGQPQHF. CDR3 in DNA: TGTGCCAGCAGCCCTCCGGGTCAGCCCCAGCATTTT. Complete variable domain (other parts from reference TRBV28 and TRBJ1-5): DVKVTQSSRYLVKRTGEKVFLECVQDMDHENMFWYRQDPGLGLRLIYFSYDVKMKEKGDIPEGYSVSREKKERFSLILESASTNQTSMYLCASSPPGQPQHFGDGTRLSIL.

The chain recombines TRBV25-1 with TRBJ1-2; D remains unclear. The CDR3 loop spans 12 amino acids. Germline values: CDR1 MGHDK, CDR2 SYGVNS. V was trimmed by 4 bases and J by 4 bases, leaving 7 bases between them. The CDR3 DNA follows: TGTGCCAGCAGTGGGAACAGCTATGGCTACACCTTC. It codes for CASSGNSYGYTF.

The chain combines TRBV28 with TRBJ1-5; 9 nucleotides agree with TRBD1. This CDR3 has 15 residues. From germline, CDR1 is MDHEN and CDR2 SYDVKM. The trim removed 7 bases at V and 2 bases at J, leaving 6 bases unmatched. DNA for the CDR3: TGTGCCAGCACCGACAGGGGGGGCGGCAATCAGCCCCAGCATTTT. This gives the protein CASTDRGGGNQPQHF.

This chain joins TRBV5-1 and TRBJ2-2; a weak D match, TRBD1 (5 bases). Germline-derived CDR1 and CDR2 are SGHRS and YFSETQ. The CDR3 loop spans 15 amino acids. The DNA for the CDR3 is TGCGCGTCCTGCAAGGTTTTAGGGGACACCGGGGAGCTGTTTTTT. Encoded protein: CASCKVLGDTGELFF.

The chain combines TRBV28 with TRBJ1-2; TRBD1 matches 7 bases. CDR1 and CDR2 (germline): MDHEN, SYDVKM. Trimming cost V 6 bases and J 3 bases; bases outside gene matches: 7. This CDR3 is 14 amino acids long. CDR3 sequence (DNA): TGTGCCAGCAGCACAGGGGCGAAGGACTATGGCTACACCTTC. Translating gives CASSTGAKDYGYTF.

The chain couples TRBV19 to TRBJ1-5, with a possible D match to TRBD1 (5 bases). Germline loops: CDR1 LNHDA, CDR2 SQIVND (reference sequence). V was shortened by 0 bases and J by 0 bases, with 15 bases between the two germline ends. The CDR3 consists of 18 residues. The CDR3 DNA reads TGTGCCAGTAGTATAGACCCCCCTGGGGCCGATAGCAATCAGCCCCAGCATTTT. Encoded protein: CASSIDPPGADSNQPQHF.

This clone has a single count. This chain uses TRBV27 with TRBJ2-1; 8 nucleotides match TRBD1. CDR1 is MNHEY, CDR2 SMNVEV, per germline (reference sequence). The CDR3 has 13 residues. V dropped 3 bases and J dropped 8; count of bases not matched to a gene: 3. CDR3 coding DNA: TGTGCCAGCAGTTTGGACAGGGAGGATGAGCAGTTCTTC. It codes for CASSLDREDEQFF.

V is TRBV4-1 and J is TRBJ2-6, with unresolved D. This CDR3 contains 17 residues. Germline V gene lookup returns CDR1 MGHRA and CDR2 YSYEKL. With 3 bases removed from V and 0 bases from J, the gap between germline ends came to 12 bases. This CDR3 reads CASSHWAHGSGANVLTF. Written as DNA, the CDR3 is TGCGCCAGCAGCCATTGGGCACATGGCTCTGGGGCCAACGTCCTGACTTTC.

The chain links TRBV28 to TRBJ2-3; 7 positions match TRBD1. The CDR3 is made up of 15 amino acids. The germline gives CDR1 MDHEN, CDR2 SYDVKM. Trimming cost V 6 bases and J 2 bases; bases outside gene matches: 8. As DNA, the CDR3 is TGTGCCAGCAGCCGGCCGGGACAGACCACAGATACGCAGTATTTT. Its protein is CASSRPGQTTDTQYF.

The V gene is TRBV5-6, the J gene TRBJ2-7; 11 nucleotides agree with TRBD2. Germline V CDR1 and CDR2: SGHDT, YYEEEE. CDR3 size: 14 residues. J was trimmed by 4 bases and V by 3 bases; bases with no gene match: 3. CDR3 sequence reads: CASSSGLADYEQYF. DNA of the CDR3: TGTGCCAGCAGCTCGGGACTAGCGGATTACGAGCAGTACTTC.

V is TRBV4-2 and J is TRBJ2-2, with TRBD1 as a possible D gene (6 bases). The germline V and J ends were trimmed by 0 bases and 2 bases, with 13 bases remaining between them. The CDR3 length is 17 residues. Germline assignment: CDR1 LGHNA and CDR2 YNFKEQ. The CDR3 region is CASSQDTGTYNTGELFF. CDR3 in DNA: TGTGCCAGCAGCCAAGATACGGGGACATATAACACCGGGGAGCTGTTTTTT.

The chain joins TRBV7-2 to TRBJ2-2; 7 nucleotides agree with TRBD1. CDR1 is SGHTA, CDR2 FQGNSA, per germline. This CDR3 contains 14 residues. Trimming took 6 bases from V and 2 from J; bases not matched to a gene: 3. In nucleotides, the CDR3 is TGTGCCAGCAGGGGACAGCTTAACACCGGGGAGCTGTTTTTT. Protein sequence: CASRGQLNTGELFF.

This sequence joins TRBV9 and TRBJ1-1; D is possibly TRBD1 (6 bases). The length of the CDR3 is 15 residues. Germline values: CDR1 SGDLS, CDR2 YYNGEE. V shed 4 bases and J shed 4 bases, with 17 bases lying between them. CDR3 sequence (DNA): TGTGCCAGCAGCCCCCATAGGGGGGGTATCACTGAAGCTTTCTTT. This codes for CASSPHRGGITEAFF.

The CDR3 loop reads CASRQTGTSSGFEQFF. The CDR3 nucleotides read TGTGCCAGCAGGCAGACCGGGACTTCATCCGGGTTTGAGCAGTTCTTC. The chain has TRBV25-1 and TRBJ2-1, with D perhaps TRBD2 (6 bases). The germline V gene has CDR1 MGHDK and CDR2 SYGVNS. The CDR3 runs to 16 residues. The V gene lost 6 bases and the J gene lost 9 bases, with 24 bases spanning the gap.

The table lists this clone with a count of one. CDR3 in DNA: TGTGCCAGCAGCTTGGGGGACTCACTCCGCCCGCAGTATTTT. This encodes CASSLGDSLRPQYF. This chain joins TRBV7-9 and TRBJ2-3; possible D gene TRBD2, 6 bases. The V gene's germline CDR1 is SEHNR and CDR2 FQNEAQ (reference sequence). Trimming left V 3 bases short and J 10 bases short, with 17 bases between. The CDR3 runs to 14 residues.

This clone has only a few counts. CDR3 sequence reads: CASSPREYSYEQYF. In DNA form, the CDR3 reads TGCGCCAGCAGCCCGCGGGAGTATTCCTACGAGCAGTACTTC. V is TRBV5-1 and J is TRBJ2-7; 7 bases are a match to TRBD2. Per germline, CDR1 SGHRS and CDR2 YFSETQ. Unmatched junction bases numbered 5, after V lost 4 bases and J lost 1 base. CDR3 size: 14 residues.

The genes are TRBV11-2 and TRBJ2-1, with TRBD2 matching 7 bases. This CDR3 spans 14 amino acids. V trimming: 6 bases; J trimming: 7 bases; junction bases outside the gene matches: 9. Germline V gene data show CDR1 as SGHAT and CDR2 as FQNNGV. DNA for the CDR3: TGTGCCAGCAGTCCCTTTCTAGCGGATAATGAGCAGTTCTTC. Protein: CASSPFLADNEQFF.

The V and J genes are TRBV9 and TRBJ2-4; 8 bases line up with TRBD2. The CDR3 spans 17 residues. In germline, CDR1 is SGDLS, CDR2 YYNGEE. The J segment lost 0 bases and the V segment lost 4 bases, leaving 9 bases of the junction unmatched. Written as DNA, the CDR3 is TGTGCCAGCAGCCCGCACACTAGCGGTTTAGCCAAAAACATTCAGTACTTC. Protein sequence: CASSPHTSGLAKNIQYF.

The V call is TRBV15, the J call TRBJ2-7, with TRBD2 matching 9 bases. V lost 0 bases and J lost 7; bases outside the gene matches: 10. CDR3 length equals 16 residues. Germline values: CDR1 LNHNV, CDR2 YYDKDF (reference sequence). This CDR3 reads CATSRDVASGMREQYF. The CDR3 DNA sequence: TGTGCCACCAGCAGAGATGTGGCTAGCGGGATGAGGGAGCAGTACTTC.